This T cell receptor beta chain was retrieved from a study of blood T cell repertoires in COVID-19. Background on the study: There were acute and convalescent COVID-19 samples, and they came from the United States, Italy and Spain. The cDNA or gDNA used as material had been derived from T cells, B-cell-depleted T cells, or PBMCs.

The method was immunoSEQ multiplex PCR; TCRdb's version includes in-frame clones alone and lacks a portion of them. The repertoire has 70,000 to 90,000 clones, roughly 83% of them found once; the top ten carry approximately 8%. The germline V gene has CDR1 SEHNR and CDR2 FQNEAQ (reference sequence). This CDR3 is built from 16 residues. Trimming cost V 2 bases and J 4 bases; bases outside gene matches: 6. This clone was found a few times. The receptor was derived from a man aged 45-65 years with active COVID-19. The sample comprised peripheral blood. The rearrangement joins TRBV7-9 to TRBJ1-3; 9 bases map to TRBD1. CDR3 sequence (DNA): TGTGCCAGCAGCTTAAGTGGGACAGGGCGCGGAAACACCATATATTTT. Translating it yields CASSLSGTGRGNTIYF.